Reported below is one T cell receptor (beta chain). The antigen this receptor binds is unknown. One base away there is no much larger clone; base qualities are not given. This record comes from a study of cytomegalovirus exposure and HLA in healthy donors (dated by TCRdb to the late 2010s). Background on the whole study: According to an earlier analysis of around 600 of the donors, about 179 million T cells yielded 90 million to 140 million unique TCR beta sequences and 276 Gb of sequence data. Every discovery cohort repertoire had been produced on one sequencing platform. To study patterns of TCR occurrence, a later analysis re-analyzed previously published TCR beta repertoires from under 750 donors and added high-resolution HLA genotyping. The study profiled the T cell repertoires of approximately 700 subjects by immunosequencing and related them to cytomegalovirus serostatus. Alongside the repertoire data, information on donor age, sex, ethnicity and CMV serostatus was compiled. The study aimed to test whether cataloging public T cell receptors could reveal signatures of past pathogen exposure. Rather than drawing on any new phenotypic data, the later analysis identified candidate immune exposures from TCR beta sequences and the way those sequences occurred across donors. High-throughput TCR immunosequencing, statistical association of individual TCRs with disease status, and machine learning were combined to predict cytomegalovirus infection status. Several DR-DQ haplotypes were handled as single units for association and clustering because linkage in the cohort was strong. Among around 400 genotyped donors of the cohort, an average of roughly 230,000 unique TCR beta nucleotide sequences was sequenced per donor, of which about 19% were non-productive. Genome-wide SNP genotypes for about 65% of the 666 donors were used in a later genetic analysis, which treated that subset as a discovery cohort. To decide whether each TCR beta V gene segment behaved as functional or pseudogenic, an earlier analysis of some 570 of the donors relied on high-throughput TCR beta sequencing. A separate validation cohort of about 110 different subjects was used in addition to the roughly 620-subject first cohort. The genetic ancestry cluster associated with self-reported Caucasian donors included about 81% of the roughly 400 genotyped donors. Typing coverage varied by locus: about 629-640 donors for A, B, C, DRB1 and DQB1; under 550 for DQA1; more than 600 for DPA1; roughly 450 for DPB1. HLA typing covered class I and class II loci at four-digit resolution. Roughly 300 gigabases of sequencing data and 78 million or so unique TCR sequences were included in an early release covering about 700 HLA-typed donors.

Via the germline V gene (reference sequence), CDR1 is LNHDA and CDR2 SQIVND. V loses 4 bases at its end and J loses 7 bases; junction bases beyond the gene matches: 9. The CDR3 goes from the cysteine to the phenylalanine over 15 residues. Of the read, only the CDR3 DNA is kept; its 45 bases are in frame from base 1. Broader findings and caveats from the paper: Assigning TCR associations to individual alleles was difficult when HLA alleles, especially DR and DQ, strongly co-occurred. The sequencing pipeline was judged likely to have produced a cluster of highly shared sequence variants as a technical artifact. A later genetic analysis associated a missense DCLRE1C variant with V-gene and J-gene trimming of TCR beta chains, and an independent cohort replicated the association. In a later analysis, HLA-associated TCR beta chains were found to be more clonally expanded and to have lower generation probabilities than equally common non-associated chains. In this cohort, only TCR beta chains were sequenced, and detectable features were limited by the absence of alpha or paired-chain data. Because counts were too low, roughly 18 rarely observed V segments, including chromosome 9 orphons, were left out of the earlier analysis of some 600 of the donors. In an earlier analysis of more than 450 of the donors, most TCR beta V segments were observed in productive rearrangements about 90% or about 30% of the time, broadly matching IMGT annotations. A later genetic analysis reported fewer N-insertions in productive TCRs among donors in an Asian-associated ancestry cluster than the roughly 640-donor mean. The presence/absence analyses assumed that sequencing depth was roughly uniform across donors, and that assumption may not be true. Some IMGT-functional V segments, including TRBV6-2 and TRBV6-3, could not be distinguished by the 87-base-pair reads and were therefore excluded. Across donors, most TCR sequences were observed very rarely, whereas some public TCRs were present in many individuals. In a later analysis, several top co-occurrence clusters were reported to appear linked to parvovirus B19, influenza, CMV and Epstein-Barr virus. A further reported finding was that TCR beta sequences accurately predicted the HLA-A and HLA-B alleles for most subjects in the first cohort. For the cohort, immune exposure information was limited to CMV serostatus. Because HLA typing was missing for some donors at each locus, association tests included only the typed subset. According to the authors, the approach could potentially be generalized to other disease states and immunological phenotypes. The study listed 150 to 200 TCR beta chains as associated with cytomegalovirus. Correlated functional status among segregating V segments might reflect linkage disequilibrium, but an unknown experimental factor could not be ruled out. A later analysis found that TCR association rates varied across HLA loci, with DRB1 alleles showing the most associated TCRs and HLA-C alleles the fewest. A later analysis associated around 16,000 TCR beta sequences with specific HLA alleles at a false discovery rate of 0.05. The classifier was reported to diagnose cytomegalovirus status with high specificity and sensitivity in both the original cohort and the validation cohort. A few of the identified cytomegalovirus-associated TCR beta chains were confirmed in vitro to be specific for cytomegalovirus antigens. According to a later analysis, most CMV-associated TCR beta chains appeared to be HLA-restricted, and the HLA associations seemed to be driven largely by CMV exposure.

The cohort comprised several hundred healthy bone marrow donors. All cohort members were sampled while nominally healthy, although unrecorded immune exposures were likely present. The donor tested CMV seropositive and was one of the 289 seropositive cohort members. A peripheral blood sample was provided by each donor, and peripheral blood mononuclear cells were used for TCR beta sequencing. The Qiagen DNeasy Blood Extraction Kit was used to extract genomic DNA from the blood cell samples. Receptor amplification or capture employed the immunoSEQ multiplex PCR assay. For the multiplex PCR, a mixture combining 60 forward primers for TCR Vbeta segments and 13 reverse primers for TCR Jbeta segments was used. A multiplex PCR assay on genomic DNA amplified the CDR3 region of rearranged TCR beta genes. The Illumina HiSeq System was used to sequence the amplified TCR beta libraries as 87-base-pair reads. Per the original workflow: Across the 670 or so repertoires, a later analysis counted roughly 84 million unique TCR beta chains, around 11 million of which were shared by at least two donors. To remove PCR and sequencing errors, raw reads were error-corrected and collapsed into unique sequences using a nearest-neighbor algorithm that merged closely related sequences. CDR3 sequences were aligned to IMGT reference sequences to assign V, D and J gene segments. For a sequence to be retained, at least a six-nucleotide match to both a V gene segment and a J gene segment was required. Rearrangements were called productive when the CDR3 lacked stop codons and stayed in frame with V and J; all others were non-productive. CDR3 was defined by IMGT convention, running from the second conserved V-encoded cysteine to the conserved J-encoded phenylalanine. Sequences without an unambiguous match to a single V gene segment were excluded from the earlier analysis of 450 to 650 of the donors. In an earlier analysis of about 590 of the donors, a V segment was called functional when productive rearrangements were above 56.7%, and segregating when the standard deviation between donors exceeded 5%. A statistical classification framework was built to diagnose cytomegalovirus status from the catalog of TCR beta chain sequences. In a later analysis, V and J genes were assigned by comparing TCR nucleotide sequences against IMGT/GENE-DB human TR gene sequences. Using the TCRdist pipeline, a later analysis assigned CDR3 sequences along with most-parsimonious VDJ recombination scenarios. In a later analysis, every TCR beta chain was defined by the combination of its CDR3 amino acid sequence and its V-gene family, and reads without a unique V-gene family were dropped. To address suspected cross-contamination and a sequencing artifact, a later analysis removed 592 highly shared, low-generation-probability nucleotide sequences. For each public chain, a later analysis derived a clonal expansion index from normalized ranks of inferred template counts within each repertoire. Generation probabilities in a later analysis came from a VDJ recombination model fitted to out-of-frame rearrangements, and those results were checked against IGoR. In a later analysis, hypergeometric tests were used to score TCR-TCR, TCR-HLA and TCR-CMV co-occurrence, with a repertoire-size bias correction applied to TCR pairs. To estimate false discovery rates, a later analysis permuted the HLA or CMV assignments 20 times. A later analysis grouped co-occurring TCRs with DBSCAN, adding TCRdist sequence similarity when clustering within HLA-allele-positive subsets. For co-occurrence clustering, repertoires with fewer than 30,000 or more than 120,000 public chains were excluded, along with five repertoires with anomalous nucleotide sharing. TCRdb took this table from immuneACCESS and kept in-frame rearrangements with V and J called. Such tables lack part of the clones; where checked against another copy, unresolved V genes explain under half of the gap, and the rest is unexplained. V and J calls and clone size are copied from that table; D and trimming were computed from the DNA. Here the sample has about 190,000 clones; roughly 76% occur a single time. The top ten clonotypes cover 2% to 2.5% of the sample.

This TCR was recovered from a woman aged 25 to 39 in good health and CMV-seropositive. Recombination joined TRBV19 with TRBJ2-4; TRBD2 matches 8 bases in the middle. The material sequenced was PBMCs. For the CDR3, the sequence is CASSKDGGAWNIQYF. The nucleotide sequence reads TGTGCCAGTAGTAAGGACGGGGGGGCCTGGAACATTCAGTACTTC.